The rows below give T cell receptor beta chains drawn from one sample of a study of T-cell memory formation after mild COVID-19. TCRdb re-called the 5' RACE reads through MiXCR, storing one row per CDR3 protein. The data contain 350,000 or so distinct CDR3 sequences, 20% to 25% of them seen just once; the ten biggest clones take up around 13%. The sample was PBMCs or a T cell subset sorted from them (not recorded which). Receptor source: an adult woman who had mild COVID-19 (a few samples of this study predate the infection). Cell type and time point are not known. The conserved cysteine and the conserved F or W are not part of the CDR3 here. Rows may omit the clone size; those that give it use once, few, many or a size class.

TRBJ2-7,TRBV30,.,AWSGVTYEQY
TRBJ2-4,TRBV3-2,many,ASSQDPTELPKNIQY
TRBJ2-4,TRBV14,many,ASSPGQGGVLRNIQY
TRBJ2-1,TRBV7-9,few,ASSLTRAYNEQF
TRBJ2-7,TRBV7-6,few,ASSLMRQGGYEQY
TRBJ2-1,TRBV6-2/TRBV6-3,.,ASSYSRLVSDEQRLYNEQF
TRBJ1-1,TRBV7-9,few,ASSFDLNPEAF
TRBJ2-4,TRBV2,few,ASSVVLREGRAKNIQY
TRBJ1-1,TRBV12-3/TRBV12-4,.,ASSLGRRVRGTEAF
TRBJ2-1,TRBV20-1,.,SATTGLTTNEQF
TRBJ2-3,TRBV11-3,.,ASSPRAPTDTQY
TRBJ2-1,TRBV4-1,few,ASRGQGAYNEQF
TRBJ2-7,TRBV29-1,few,SVDEGTGGYEQY
TRBJ1-1,TRBV5-1,.,ASSLKPDTDTEAF
TRBJ2-5,TRBV3-1,few,ASSPSPGETQY
TRBJ1-1,TRBV5-1,.,ASSLGAGPMNTEAF
TRBJ1-1,TRBV11-2,.,ASSFYRDTEAF
TRBJ2-1,TRBV7-8,.,ASSLPTQKRTPSADEQF
TRBJ2-5,TRBV5-4,.,ASSHMGRGPETQY
TRBJ1-2,TRBV7-7,.,ASSSKEGGADLDYGYT
TRBJ2-1,TRBV18,.,ASSQLAGDFEQF
TRBJ1-2,TRBV18,.,ASSWDRGAYGYT
TRBJ1-5,TRBV12-3/TRBV12-4,.,ASSTPTIQGNSNQPQH
TRBJ2-7,TRBV19,.,ASSIFGGRDGSAYEQY
TRBJ2-3,TRBV29-1,.,SVLPEVFTDTQY
TRBJ2-5,TRBV18,.,ASSPPQPQETQY
TRBJ1-1,TRBV11-2,.,ASRKPGRNTEAF
TRBJ2-3,TRBV12-3/TRBV12-4,.,ASRRSGRDGPDTQY
TRBJ2-3,TRBV15,once,ATSRPKSAQY
TRBJ2-7,TRBV29-1,.,SGRSGEQY
TRBJ1-2,TRBV27,.,ASRDRGHGYT
TRBJ2-1,TRBV12-3/TRBV12-4,few,ASSLTSGEQF
TRBJ2-6,TRBV6-5,.,ASSKASGANVLT
TRBJ2-5,TRBV11-2,.,ASSATSGPYQETQY
TRBJ1-2,TRBV15,few,ATSLAPGPDYGYT
TRBJ1-2,TRBV7-3,.,ASSLNSGTVNYGYT
TRBJ1-1,TRBV19,few,ASSKGGGTEAF
TRBJ1-1,TRBV7-8,.,ASSSTSGVTTEAF
TRBJ2-7,TRBV5-1,.,ASSTDLSSYEQY
TRBJ2-5,TRBV5-4,.,ASSSGGWETQY
TRBJ2-1,TRBV9,few,ASSVVGGGLAVDEQF
TRBJ2-3,TRBV7-3,.,ASSQSSADTQY
TRBJ1-1,TRBV6-2/TRBV6-3,.,ASGTTGIFSEAF
TRBJ1-2,TRBV18,few,ASSSDRVPGYT
TRBJ2-1,TRBV5-1,few,ASTPGASDYNEQF
TRBJ2-7,TRBV13,.,ASSPGTHEQY
TRBJ1-5,TRBV30,few,AWSNGQLSNQPQH
TRBJ2-1,TRBV5-1,.,ASSLGGEPSGSEQF
TRBJ1-1,TRBV7-9,.,ASRRQGGGTEAF
TRBJ1-4,TRBV5-4,.,ASSRDRGASGEKLF
TRBJ2-1,TRBV30,.,AWTSGRVNEQF